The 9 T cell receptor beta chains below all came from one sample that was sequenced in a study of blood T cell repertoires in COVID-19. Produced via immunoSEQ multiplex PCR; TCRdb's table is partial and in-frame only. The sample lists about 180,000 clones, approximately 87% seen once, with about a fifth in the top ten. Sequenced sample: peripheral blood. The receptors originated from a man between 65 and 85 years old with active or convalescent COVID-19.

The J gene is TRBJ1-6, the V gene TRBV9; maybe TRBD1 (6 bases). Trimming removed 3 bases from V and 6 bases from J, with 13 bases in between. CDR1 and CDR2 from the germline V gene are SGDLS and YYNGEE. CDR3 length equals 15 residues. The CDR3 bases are TGTGCCAGCAGCGAAACGGGACACAGTAATTCACCCCTCCACTTT. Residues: CASSETGHSNSPLHF.

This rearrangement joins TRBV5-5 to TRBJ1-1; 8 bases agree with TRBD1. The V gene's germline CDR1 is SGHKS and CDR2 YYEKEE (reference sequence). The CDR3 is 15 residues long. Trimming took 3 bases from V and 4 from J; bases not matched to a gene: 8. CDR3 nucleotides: TGTGCCAGCAGCTCACTTCAGGGGGCCGGCACTGAAGCTTTCTTT. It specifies CASSSLQGAGTEAFF.

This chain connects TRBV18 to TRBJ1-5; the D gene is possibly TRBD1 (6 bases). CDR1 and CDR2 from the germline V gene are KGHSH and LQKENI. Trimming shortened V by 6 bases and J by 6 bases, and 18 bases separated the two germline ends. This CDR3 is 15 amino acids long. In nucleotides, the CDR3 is TGTGCCAGCTCGACCAATGGGGGCCGGAGTCAGCCCCAGCATTTT. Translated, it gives CASSTNGGRSQPQHF.

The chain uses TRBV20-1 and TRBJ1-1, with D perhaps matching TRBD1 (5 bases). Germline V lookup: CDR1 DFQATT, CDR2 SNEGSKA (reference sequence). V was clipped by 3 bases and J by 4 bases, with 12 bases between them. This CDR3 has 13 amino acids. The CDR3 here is CSASDPGSTEAFF. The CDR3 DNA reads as TGCAGTGCTAGTGACCCAGGGTCCACTGAAGCTTTCTTT.

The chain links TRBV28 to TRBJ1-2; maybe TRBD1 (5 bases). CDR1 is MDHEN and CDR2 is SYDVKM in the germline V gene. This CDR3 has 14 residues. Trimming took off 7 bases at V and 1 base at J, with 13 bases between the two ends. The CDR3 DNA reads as TGTGCCAGCACGGAGGGGCAGCATAACTATGGCTACACCTTC. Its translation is CASTEGQHNYGYTF.

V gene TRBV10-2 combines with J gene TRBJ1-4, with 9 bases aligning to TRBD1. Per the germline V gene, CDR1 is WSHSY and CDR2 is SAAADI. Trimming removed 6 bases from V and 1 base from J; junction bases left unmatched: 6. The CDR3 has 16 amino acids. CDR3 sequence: CASSDRTGETNEKLFF. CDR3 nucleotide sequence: TGCGCCAGCAGCGACCGGACAGGGGAAACTAATGAAAAACTGTTTTTT.

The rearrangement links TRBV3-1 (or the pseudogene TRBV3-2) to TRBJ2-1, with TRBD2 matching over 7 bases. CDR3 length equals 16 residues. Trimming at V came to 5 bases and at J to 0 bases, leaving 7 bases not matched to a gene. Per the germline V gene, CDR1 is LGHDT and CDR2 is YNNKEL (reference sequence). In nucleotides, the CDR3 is TGTGCCAGCAGCGCACTAGCGAGGAGCTCCTACAATGAGCAGTTCTTC. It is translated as CASSALARSSYNEQFF.

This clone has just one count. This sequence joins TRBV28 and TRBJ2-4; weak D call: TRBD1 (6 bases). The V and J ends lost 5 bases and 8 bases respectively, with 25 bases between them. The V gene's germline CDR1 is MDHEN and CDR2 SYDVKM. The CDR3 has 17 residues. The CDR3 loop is CASSPLGTGTRGYIQYF. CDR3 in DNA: TGTGCCAGCAGTCCTTTGGGGACCGGGACACGAGGGTACATTCAGTACTTC. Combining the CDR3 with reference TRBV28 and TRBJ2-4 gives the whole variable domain DVKVTQSSRYLVKRTGEKVFLECVQDMDHENMFWYRQDPGLGLRLIYFSYDVKMKEKGDIPEGYSVSREKKERFSLILESASTNQTSMYLCASSPLGTGTRGYIQYFGAGTRLSVL.

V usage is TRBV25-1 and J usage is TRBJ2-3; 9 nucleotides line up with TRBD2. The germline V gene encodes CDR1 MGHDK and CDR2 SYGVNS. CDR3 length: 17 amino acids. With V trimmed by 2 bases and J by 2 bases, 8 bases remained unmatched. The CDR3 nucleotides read TGTGCCAGCAGTGAAGCAAAACTAGCGGGCTTCACAGATACGCAGTATTTT. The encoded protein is CASSEAKLAGFTDTQYF.